This T cell receptor (beta chain) was found in a study of cytomegalovirus exposure and HLA in healthy donors. Findings and caveats of the study: Accurate prediction of HLA-A and HLA-B alleles (for most subjects) was reportedly achieved from TCR beta sequences.

Notes on this clone: No antigen is known for it.

The CDR3 runs 18 residues. Germline V gene data show CDR1 as SGHRS and CDR2 as YFSETQ. Trimming cost V 6 bases and J 0 bases; bases outside gene matches: 11. The PCR was carried out with 60 Vbeta primers and 13 Jbeta primers. The repertoire was sequenced with immunoSEQ multiplex PCR; TCRdb's copy has only in-frame clones and lacks some. Among about 160,000 clones listed, 79% were seen once. The chain carries TRBV5-1 and TRBJ2-2; 10 bases align to TRBD1. Sequenced: PBMCs. The receptor comes from a man aged 40-49 years in good health and CMV-seronegative. CDR3 coding DNA: TGCGCCAGCAAGACAAGGACAGGGGGAGACTCGAACACCGGGGAGCTGTTTTTT. Protein product: CASKTRTGGDSNTGELFF. Complete variable domain (other parts from reference TRBV5-1 and TRBJ2-2): KAGVTQTPRYLIKTRGQQVTLSCSPISGHRSVSWYQQTPGQGLQFLFEYFSETQRNKGNFPGRFSGRQFSNSRSEMNVSTLELGDSALYLCASKTRTGGDSNTGELFFGEGSRLTVL.